These 25 T cell receptor beta chains were sequenced from one sample in a study of cytomegalovirus exposure and HLA in healthy donors. Some clones are missing from TCRdb's copy, which holds only in-frame ones; the method was immunoSEQ multiplex PCR. Here the sample spans under 200,000 clones, around 85% being singletons. Specimen: PBMCs. The receptors were gathered from a woman aged 30 to 39 in good health and CMV-seronegative.

This clone was found a few times. The chain has TRBV9 and TRBJ1-1, with D unclear. From germline, CDR1 is SGDLS and CDR2 YYNGEE. The CDR3 is 14 residues long. The ends were cut back, 3 bases at V and 1 base at J, with 10 bases in the middle. The CDR3 loop is CASSATQENTEAFF. The DNA of the CDR3 is TGTGCCAGCAGCGCCACCCAGGAGAACACTGAAGCTTTCTTT.

The rearrangement links TRBV2 to TRBJ2-2; D is unclear. Germline V gives CDR1 SNHLY, CDR2 FYNNEI. V dropped 3 bases and J dropped 6 bases, with 8 bases sitting between them. CDR3 length: 13 amino acids. The DNA of the CDR3 is TGTGCCAGCAGTGACCACACACCCGGGGAGCTGTTTTTT. Residues: CASSDHTPGELFF.

This clone appeared once. The rearrangement links TRBV6-5 to TRBJ1-2; D might be TRBD1 (6 bases). This CDR3 has 15 residues. Germline assignment: CDR1 MNHEY and CDR2 SVGAGI. V lost 7 bases to trimming and J lost 6 bases, with 21 bases between them. The DNA for the CDR3 is TGTGCCAGCACCCATTCTGGGGCCCAGGGGAATGGCTACACCTTC. Encoded protein: CASTHSGAQGNGYTF.

The J gene is TRBJ2-3, the V gene TRBV27; 7 nucleotides agree with TRBD1. Germline assignment: CDR1 MNHEY and CDR2 SMNVEV (reference sequence). This CDR3 has 15 residues. The J segment lost 5 bases and the V segment lost 1 base, leaving 6 bases of the junction unmatched. The CDR3, as DNA: TGTGCCAGCAGTTTATATGCTACAGGGGTAGATACGCAGTATTTT. Its protein product is CASSLYATGVDTQYF.

The rearrangement uses TRBV11-2 and TRBJ2-3; 7 bases are a match to TRBD2. V gave up 4 bases and J gave up 7 bases; unmatched junction bases: 20. CDR1 and CDR2 (germline): SGHAT, FQNNGV. The length of the CDR3 is 18 residues. The CDR3 DNA reads TGTGCCAGCAGCTCGCGACTATCATCAGGGCGGGAGCGGTATACGCAGTATTTT. It specifies CASSSRLSSGRERYTQYF.

The V and J genes are TRBV27 and TRBJ1-1, with TRBD1 as a possible D gene (6 bases). CDR3 length equals 13 residues. Trimming removed 3 bases from V and 5 bases from J, with 10 bases in between. The germline CDR1 and CDR2 sequences are MNHEY and SMNVEV (reference sequence). CDR3 bases: TGTGCCAGCAGTTTGGGGGCTCGGACTGAAGCTTTCTTT. Translated: CASSLGARTEAFF.

The V gene is TRBV25-1, the J gene TRBJ2-2; D is possibly TRBD1 (6 bases). Looked up from germline, CDR1 is MGHDK and CDR2 is SYGVNS. Trimming pared 5 bases from V and 0 bases from J, leaving 13 bases between. This CDR3 comprises 16 residues. The CDR3 coding sequence is TGTGCCAGCAGTAGGACAGCCCAAACGAACACCGGGGAGCTGTTTTTT. This sequence encodes CASSRTAQTNTGELFF.

The gene calls are TRBV5-1 and TRBJ2-7; 9 bases line up with TRBD1. The germline V gene encodes CDR1 SGHRS and CDR2 YFSETQ. The ends lost 3 bases at V and 4 bases at J; junction bases unmatched: 2. This CDR3 is 13 amino acids long. CDR3 in DNA: TGCGCCAGCAGCTGGGGGACAGGGTACGAGCAGTACTTC. Translation gives CASSWGTGYEQYF. Variable domain in full (rest from reference TRBV5-1 and TRBJ2-7): KAGVTQTPRYLIKTRGQQVTLSCSPISGHRSVSWYQQTPGQGLQFLFEYFSETQRNKGNFPGRFSGRQFSNSRSEMNVSTLELGDSALYLCASSWGTGYEQYFGPGTRLTVT.

This clone was counted a single time. CDR3 sequence reads: CASKKSERANTEAFF. The CDR3 bases are TGTGCCAGTAAAAAATCAGAGCGGGCGAACACTGAAGCTTTCTTT. This chain joins TRBV25-1 and TRBJ1-1; D call uncertain. CDR3 length: 15 amino acids. Trimming cost V 9 bases and J 1 base, with 18 bases left between them. Germline CDR1 MGHDK, CDR2 SYGVNS.

The gene calls are TRBV9 and TRBJ2-1; 12 nucleotides match TRBD2. Per the germline V gene, CDR1 is SGDLS and CDR2 is YYNGEE. The V gene end was trimmed by 0 bases and the J gene end by 1 base; junction bases not matched to a gene: 5. This CDR3 has 18 residues. CDR3: CASSVGPSGGESYNEQFF. Written as DNA, the CDR3 is TGTGCCAGCAGCGTAGGCCCTAGCGGGGGGGAGTCCTACAATGAGCAGTTCTTC. The variable domain in full, completed from reference TRBV9 and TRBJ2-1, reads DSGVTQTPKHLITATGQRVTLRCSPRSGDLSVYWYQQSLDQGLQFLIQYYNGEERAKGNILERFSAQQFPDLHSELNLSSLELGDSALYFCASSVGPSGGESYNEQFFGPGTRLTVL.

The J gene is TRBJ2-5, the V gene TRBV18; D could derive from TRBD1 or TRBD2 (5 bases each). The germline gives CDR1 KGHSH, CDR2 LQKENI. V was cut by 1 base and J by 4 bases, with 10 bases left in between. The CDR3 runs to 14 residues. CDR3 nucleotides: TGTGCCAGCTCACCACGAGGGGATCGAGAGACCCAGTACTTC. It translates to CASSPRGDRETQYF.

The V call is TRBV10-3, the J call TRBJ2-1; 8 bases match TRBD1. CDR1 and CDR2 from the germline V gene are ENHRY and SYGVKD. CDR3 size: 16 residues. The J segment lost 8 bases and the V segment lost 6 bases, leaving 15 bases of the junction unmatched. DNA of the CDR3: TGTGCCATCAGCGATATCGGACAGGGCAGGAGAGATGAGCAGTTCTTC. This translates into CAISDIGQGRRDEQFF.

The chain recombines TRBV5-1 with TRBJ2-5, with 7 bases aligning to TRBD1. Trimming at V came to 4 bases and at J to 1 base, leaving 1 base not matched to a gene. The germline gives CDR1 SGHRS, CDR2 YFSETQ. The CDR3 length is 13 residues. The CDR3: CASSRTGQETQYF. In DNA, the CDR3 is TGCGCCAGCAGCCGGACAGGCCAAGAGACCCAGTACTTC.

This clone has only a few counts. The rearrangement uses TRBV12-5 and TRBJ1-2; possibly TRBD1 for D (5 bases). V lost 3 bases to trimming and J lost 3 bases, with 17 bases between them. CDR1 is LGHNT and CDR2 is FRNRAP in the germline V gene. This CDR3 contains 16 residues. The CDR3 DNA reads as TGTGCTAGTGGTTTTTCTGTGAAGGGGCACTACTATGGCTACACCTTC. Its translation: CASGFSVKGHYYGYTF.

In its sample, this clone was seen many times. V and J are TRBV6-5 and TRBJ1-3; possible D gene TRBD1, 6 bases. This CDR3 has 16 residues. V was pared by 4 bases and J by 1 base, with 14 bases between. Germline V lookup: CDR1 MNHEY, CDR2 SVGAGI. In nucleotides, the CDR3 is TGTGCCAGCAGTTCGTCCCCAGGGGATTCTGGAAACACCATATATTTT. This sequence encodes CASSSSPGDSGNTIYF.

The chain uses TRBV27 and TRBJ1-4; D call uncertain. Trimming removed 1 base at V and 4 bases at J, with 7 bases between. The CDR3 loop spans 14 amino acids. The germline CDR1 and CDR2 sequences are MNHEY and SMNVEV (reference sequence). The CDR3 reads CASSLYYSNEKLFF. CDR3 in DNA: TGTGCCAGCAGTTTATACTACAGTAATGAAAAACTGTTTTTT.

The chain employs TRBV11-1 and TRBJ2-3; D possibly matches TRBD1 or TRBD2 (6 bases each). The ends were cut back, 4 bases at V and 8 bases at J, with 10 bases in the middle. The CDR3 spans 12 residues. The germline V gene has CDR1 SGHAT and CDR2 FQDESV (reference sequence). CDR3 sequence: CASSSGGGTQYF. CDR3 DNA sequence: TGTGCCAGCAGCTCCGGGGGCGGTACGCAGTATTTT.

V and J are TRBV10-3 and TRBJ1-2; D might be TRBD1 (6 bases). The germline V and J ends were trimmed by 0 bases and 4 bases, with 12 bases remaining between them. This CDR3 is built from 15 residues. Germline CDR1 reads ENHRY; CDR2 reads SYGVKD. Written as DNA, the CDR3 is TGTGCCATCAGTGAGTCGAAAGGCAGGGGCTATGGCTACACCTTC. Its translation is CAISESKGRGYGYTF.

This chain links TRBV11-2 with TRBJ1-5; TRBD1 agrees at 9 bases. The CDR3 sequence is 17 residues long. Germline values: CDR1 SGHAT, CDR2 FQNNGV. Losses at the gene ends were 5 bases for V and 4 bases for J; bases not matched to a gene: 12. The CDR3 nucleotides are TGTGCCAGCAGCCCGAATCCCGGGACAGGGAGAAATCAGCCCCAGCATTTT. It yields the protein CASSPNPGTGRNQPQHF.

This clone showed up just once. The chain is built from TRBV27 and TRBJ2-7; 7 nucleotides match TRBD2. V was clipped by 5 bases and J by 5 bases; unmatched bases: 9. Germline assignment: CDR1 MNHEY and CDR2 SMNVEV (reference sequence). The CDR3 length is 14 residues. Here the CDR3 DNA reads TGTGCCAGCAGTACGGGCGGGAGAGGCGACGAGCAGTACTTC. The encoded protein is CASSTGGRGDEQYF.

The chain carries TRBV25-1 and TRBJ1-4; D is perhaps TRBD1 (5 bases). Germline assignment: CDR1 MGHDK and CDR2 SYGVNS. CDR3 size: 14 residues. The V end was cut by 3 bases, the J end by 6 bases, with 11 bases between. The CDR3 DNA sequence: TGTGCCAGCAGTGATAGGGGTATGGATGAAAAACTGTTTTTT. This sequence encodes CASSDRGMDEKLFF.

The chain joins TRBV5-4 to TRBJ2-7; 8 bases match TRBD1. J gave up 2 bases and V 4 bases, and 5 bases lay outside the gene matches. Germline lookup yields CDR1 SGHNT and CDR2 YYREEE (reference sequence). The CDR3 covers 14 residues. This chain's CDR3 is CASSPDRGTYEQYF. DNA for the CDR3: TGTGCCAGCAGCCCCGACAGGGGAACCTACGAGCAGTACTTC.

The chain is built from TRBV29-1 and TRBJ1-5, with unresolved D. This CDR3 spans 12 amino acids. Germline V gives CDR1 SQVTM, CDR2 ANQGSEA. Between the trimmed V and J ends, which lost 5 bases and 5 bases, there was a span of 10 bases. Written as DNA, the CDR3 is TGCAGCGTTAAGGCAGGTGATCAGCCCCAGCATTTT. Its translation: CSVKAGDQPQHF. The variable domain in full, with the rest retrieved from reference TRBV29-1 and TRBJ1-5, is SAVISQKPSRDICQRGTSLTIQCQVDSQVTMMFWYRQQPGQSLTLIATANQGSEATYESGFVIDKFPISRPNLTFSTLTVSNMSPEDSSIYLCSVKAGDQPQHFGDGTRLSIL.

V gene TRBV14 combines with J gene TRBJ1-2; 7 bases fit TRBD1. The ends lost 5 bases at V and 4 bases at J; junction bases unmatched: 10. In germline, CDR1 is SGHDN, CDR2 FVKESK. The CDR3 sequence is 15 residues long. For the CDR3, the DNA is TGTGCCAGCAGCGCTGGGACAGTACGCGGCTATGGCTACACCTTC. This encodes CASSAGTVRGYGYTF.

This chain links TRBV27 with TRBJ1-5; TRBD1 matches at 7 bases. Germline CDR1 and CDR2: MNHEY and SMNVEV (reference sequence). Germline trimming cut 8 bases from V and 5 bases from J; bases unmatched to any gene: 12. The CDR3 consists of 15 residues. DNA of the CDR3: TGTGCCAGCGCACCTCTGGCAGGGGGGGATCAGCCCCAGCATTTT. It yields the protein CASAPLAGGDQPQHF.